Shown below are 21 T cell receptor beta chains from a single sample sequenced in a study of blood T cell repertoires in COVID-19. The assay was immunoSEQ multiplex PCR, and TCRdb's table has in-frame clones only and misses some. The sample comprises 200,000 to 250,000 clones, around 88% of which are singletons, and around 1.5% rests with the top ten. The sample consisted of peripheral blood. The receptors originated from a man aged 18 to 35 with active or convalescent COVID-19.

This chain uses TRBV30 with TRBJ2-5; D is perhaps TRBD2 (6 bases). V was trimmed by 8 bases and J by 5 bases, leaving 12 bases between them. This CDR3 comprises 11 residues. The germline CDR1 and CDR2 sequences are GTSNPN and SVGIG (reference sequence). CDR3: CAGRRGETQYF. CDR3 DNA sequence: TGTGCCGGCCGCCGGGGGGAGACCCAGTACTTC.

This clone was counted a few times. For the CDR3, the DNA is TGCAGTGCTAGTCGGTCGGGAGTGGGTGAGCAGTTCTTC. This codes for CSASRSGVGEQFF. This rearrangement joins TRBV20-1 to TRBJ2-1; weak D call: TRBD2 (6 bases). Trimming removed 3 bases from V and 9 bases from J, with 15 bases in between. Germline V gene data show CDR1 as DFQATT and CDR2 as SNEGSKA (reference sequence). CDR3 size: 13 residues.

This clone is a singleton in its sample. V is TRBV28 and J is TRBJ1-1; a weak D match, TRBD1 (5 bases). CDR1 and CDR2 (germline): MDHEN, SYDVKM. The V gene lost 3 bases and the J gene lost 0 bases, with 14 bases spanning the gap. This CDR3 has 16 residues. The CDR3 DNA reads as TGTGCCAGCAGTTTGCCTTATCTCAGGGTGAACACTGAAGCTTTCTTT. Protein sequence: CASSLPYLRVNTEAFF.

This chain uses TRBV6-6 with TRBJ2-2; weak D call: TRBD1 (6 bases). V was trimmed by 8 bases and J by 6 bases, leaving 16 bases between them. The CDR3 is 14 residues long. CDR1 MNHNY and CDR2 SVGAGI come from the germline V gene (reference sequence). The CDR3 here is CASLRRTVAGELFF. CDR3 nucleotide sequence: TGTGCCAGCTTACGCCGGACAGTCGCCGGGGAGCTGTTTTTT.

V gene TRBV9 combines with J gene TRBJ2-7; D is perhaps TRBD1 (6 bases). The CDR3 loop spans 14 amino acids. V dropped 0 bases and J dropped 2 bases, with 9 bases sitting between them. Per the germline V gene, CDR1 is SGDLS and CDR2 is YYNGEE. For the CDR3, the DNA is TGTGCCAGCAGCGTAGACCACAGGGCCTACGAGCAGTACTTC. It specifies CASSVDHRAYEQYF. Using reference TRBV9 and TRBJ2-7 for the parts outside the CDR3, the full variable domain is DSGVTQTPKHLITATGQRVTLRCSPRSGDLSVYWYQQSLDQGLQFLIQYYNGEERAKGNILERFSAQQFPDLHSELNLSSLELGDSALYFCASSVDHRAYEQYFGPGTRLTVT.

The chain employs TRBV5-6 and TRBJ1-1; a weak D match, TRBD1 (5 bases). The CDR3 contains 17 residues. Germline assignment: CDR1 SGHDT and CDR2 YYEEEE. The V and J ends lost 0 bases and 5 bases respectively, with 20 bases between them. Written as DNA, the CDR3 is TGTGCCAGCAGCTTGGCCTCAGGCAGAGTGGGGCTTACTGAAGCTTTCTTT. Translation: CASSLASGRVGLTEAFF.

This chain links TRBV4-1 with TRBJ2-7, with D possibly being TRBD1 (5 bases). Germline loops: CDR1 MGHRA, CDR2 YSYEKL. The ends were cut back, 4 bases at V and 1 base at J, with 8 bases in the middle. The CDR3 contains 13 residues. CDR3 loop: CASSPQGSYEQYF. CDR3 coding DNA: TGCGCCAGCAGCCCCCAGGGTTCCTACGAGCAGTACTTC.

The V call is TRBV5-1, the J call TRBJ2-3; D uncertain. The V gene lost 0 bases and the J gene lost 2 bases, with 7 bases spanning the gap. This CDR3 spans 14 amino acids. The germline V gene has CDR1 SGHRS and CDR2 YFSETQ. As DNA, the CDR3 is TGCGCCAGCAGCTTGGCTACTTACACAGATACGCAGTATTTT. Encoded protein: CASSLATYTDTQYF.

The chain recombines TRBV30 with TRBJ1-4; weak D call: TRBD1 (5 bases). The CDR3 length is 13 residues. Trimming stripped 3 bases from V and 8 bases from J, with 13 bases between. Germline CDR1 reads GTSNPN; CDR2 reads SVGIG (reference sequence). CDR3 coding DNA: TGTGCCTGGAGCGGGCAGGGTCAGGAAAAACTGTTTTTT. Protein product: CAWSGQGQEKLFF.

The V gene is TRBV27, the J gene TRBJ2-1; D may be TRBD2 (6 bases). Germline lookup yields CDR1 MNHEY and CDR2 SMNVEV (reference sequence). The V and J ends lost 3 bases and 4 bases respectively, with 19 bases between them. The CDR3 runs 17 residues. CDR3 in amino acids: CASSLDARAGLYNEQFF. The CDR3 coding sequence is TGTGCCAGCAGTTTGGACGCACGCGCGGGACTGTACAATGAGCAGTTCTTC.

CDR3 loop: CSASRSGKDTQYF. In nucleotides, the CDR3 is TGCAGTGCTAGTCGGAGCGGGAAAGATACGCAGTATTTT. The chain recombines TRBV20-1 with TRBJ2-3, with 7 bases fitting TRBD2. Germline-derived CDR1 and CDR2 are DFQATT and SNEGSKA (reference sequence). The CDR3 sequence is 13 residues long. Trimming at V came to 3 bases and at J to 5 bases, leaving 5 bases not matched to a gene.

The chain uses TRBV23-1 and TRBJ1-5; D may be TRBD1 (6 bases). TRBV23-1 is labeled an ORF, and its function is uncertain. The V end was cut by 3 bases, the J end by 4 bases, with 13 bases between. The CDR3 runs 15 residues. This chain's CDR3 is CASSHTRGGNQPQHF. CDR3 bases: TGCGCCAGCAGTCACACTAGGGGGGGGAATCAGCCCCAGCATTTT.

The J gene is TRBJ1-2, the V gene TRBV28; 7 nucleotides align to TRBD1. The germline gives CDR1 MDHEN, CDR2 SYDVKM. The CDR3 contains 16 residues. The V segment lost 7 bases and the J segment 0 bases; nucleotides outside the gene matches: 11. The DNA of the CDR3 is TGTGCCAGCATTGGTCCCGATGACAGGGCTAACTATGGCTACACCTTC. Amino acid sequence: CASIGPDDRANYGYTF.

V is TRBV7-9 and J is TRBJ2-3, with TRBD2 as a possible D gene (5 bases). The CDR3 totals 15 residues. V was pared by 5 bases and J by 2 bases, with 14 bases between. The germline gives CDR1 SEHNR, CDR2 FQNEAQ (reference sequence). For the CDR3, the DNA is TGTGCCAGCAGCCGTCGAGCGGAGATCACAGATACGCAGTATTTT. Encoded protein: CASSRRAEITDTQYF.

V gene TRBV28 combines with J gene TRBJ2-1, with TRBD1 as a possible D gene (5 bases). Germline V gene sequence: CDR1 MDHEN, CDR2 SYDVKM. The length of the CDR3 is 13 residues. Between the trimmed V and J ends, which lost 6 bases and 5 bases, there was a span of 11 bases. CDR3 sequence (DNA): TGTGCCAGCAGATCCGACAGAGACAATGAGCAGTTCTTC. Its protein is CASRSDRDNEQFF.

V and J are TRBV7-9 and TRBJ1-2, with D perhaps TRBD1 (5 bases). Trimming pared 7 bases from V and 2 bases from J, leaving 14 bases between. The germline V gene has CDR1 SEHNR and CDR2 FQNEAQ (reference sequence). The CDR3 covers 14 residues. The CDR3 coding sequence is TGTGCCAGCATCGCTTCAGGGTTAAACTATGGCTACACCTTC. The encoded protein is CASIASGLNYGYTF.

The table lists this clone with a count of one. This sequence joins TRBV19 and TRBJ1-1; unclear D gene. This CDR3 region has 13 residues. Per germline, CDR1 LNHDA and CDR2 SQIVND (reference sequence). The V end lost 4 bases, the J end lost 5 bases, and 11 bases lay between the germline ends. CDR3 coding DNA: TGTGCCAGTAGTACGACAAGGAATACTGAAGCTTTCTTT. Translating it yields CASSTTRNTEAFF.

The J gene is TRBJ1-1, the V gene TRBV11-2; D uncertain. The germline V gene encodes CDR1 SGHAT and CDR2 FQNNGV. There are 13 residues in the CDR3. V was trimmed by 2 bases and J by 6 bases, leaving 10 bases between them. The CDR3 loop is CASSLPGGAEAFF. In DNA, the CDR3 is TGTGCCAGCAGCTTACCGGGCGGGGCTGAAGCTTTCTTT.

This clone appeared once. The chain uses TRBV27 and TRBJ1-2, with D unclear. Deletions cut 3 bases from V and 0 bases from J, with 8 bases between. Germline V lookup: CDR1 MNHEY, CDR2 SMNVEV (reference sequence). This CDR3 is built from 14 residues. CDR3 region: CASSFGGANYGYTF. Written as DNA, the CDR3 is TGTGCCAGCAGTTTTGGCGGTGCTAACTATGGCTACACCTTC.

The chain uses TRBV10-1 and TRBJ2-1, with 10 bases matching TRBD2. CDR3 size: 17 residues. Germline CDR1 is WNHNN and CDR2 is SYGVQD (reference sequence). V lost 3 bases and J lost 4; bases outside the gene matches: 9. The CDR3 bases are TGCGCCAGCAGTGATGTACTAGCGGGACGTCCATACAATGAGCAGTTCTTC. It yields the protein CASSDVLAGRPYNEQFF.

The rearrangement links TRBV7-3 to TRBJ1-1; 8 bases agree with TRBD1. CDR1 is SGHTA, CDR2 FQGTGA, per germline. The CDR3 totals 15 residues. Germline trimming cut 2 bases from V and 1 base from J; bases unmatched to any gene: 3. The CDR3 protein is CASSLSGQANTEAFF. The CDR3 nucleotides are TGTGCCAGCAGCTTATCGGGACAGGCGAACACTGAAGCTTTCTTT.